This T cell receptor beta chain stems from a study of CD8 T cells in Susac syndrome. Study overall: When their blood was taken, the Susac syndrome patients had either not yet had any therapy, were taking corticosteroids, or were taking intravenous immunoglobulin alone. Study findings and constraints: Susac syndrome CD8+ repertoires were clonally expanded, most strongly in CD8+ TEMRA cells.

This clonotype appeared once. The antigen remains unidentified. Germline V gene lookup returns CDR1 SGHNT and CDR2 YYREEE (reference sequence). CDR3 size: 13 residues. The ends lost 0 bases at V and 8 bases at J; junction bases unmatched: 1. RNA totalling about 0.45 to 1 ug underwent reverse transcription with random hexamers. TCRdb used MiXCR to reprocess the immunoSEQ multiplex PCR reads, holding one entry per CDR3 protein. The sample has 95,000 to 150,000 distinct CDR3 sequences, about 94% seen once. The sample comprised CD8+ T cells from PBMCs. This sequence was found in a human donor with Susac syndrome. V is TRBV5-4 and J is TRBJ1-5, with 8 bases matching TRBD1. The CDR3 reads CASSLDRGEPQHF. The CDR3 DNA sequence: TGTGCCAGCAGCTTGGACAGGGGGGAGCCCCAGCATTTT.